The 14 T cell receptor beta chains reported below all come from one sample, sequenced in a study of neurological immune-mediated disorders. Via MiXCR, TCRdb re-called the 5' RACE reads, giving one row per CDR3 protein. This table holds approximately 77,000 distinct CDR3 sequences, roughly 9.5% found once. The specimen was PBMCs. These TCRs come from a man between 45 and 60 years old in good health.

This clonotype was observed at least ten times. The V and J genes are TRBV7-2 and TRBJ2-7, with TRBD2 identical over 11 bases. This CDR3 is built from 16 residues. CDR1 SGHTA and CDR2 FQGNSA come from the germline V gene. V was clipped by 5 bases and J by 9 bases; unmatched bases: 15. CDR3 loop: CASSIPGLAVPRGQYF. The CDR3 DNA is TGTGCCAGCAGCATTCCGGGACTAGCGGTGCCCCGTGGGCAGTACTTC.

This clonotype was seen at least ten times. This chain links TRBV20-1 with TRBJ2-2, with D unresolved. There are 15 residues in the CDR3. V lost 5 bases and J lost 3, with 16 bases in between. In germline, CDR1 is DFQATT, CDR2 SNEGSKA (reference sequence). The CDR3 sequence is CSALVPSTDTGELFF. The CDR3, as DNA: TGCAGTGCTCTAGTTCCTTCTACAGACACCGGGGAGCTGTTTTTT.

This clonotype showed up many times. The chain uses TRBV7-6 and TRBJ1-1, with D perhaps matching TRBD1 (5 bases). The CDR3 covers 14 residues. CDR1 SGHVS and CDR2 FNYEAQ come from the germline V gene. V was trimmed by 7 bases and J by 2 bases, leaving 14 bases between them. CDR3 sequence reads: CASTLGPRNTEAFF. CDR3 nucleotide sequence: TGTGCCAGCACCTTGGGACCACGTAACACTGAAGCTTTCTTT.

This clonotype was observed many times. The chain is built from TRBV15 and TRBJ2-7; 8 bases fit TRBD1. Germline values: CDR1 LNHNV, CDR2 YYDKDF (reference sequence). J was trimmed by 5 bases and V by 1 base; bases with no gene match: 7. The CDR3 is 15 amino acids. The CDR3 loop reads CATSRGTGRYDEQYF. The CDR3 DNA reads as TGTGCCACCAGCAGAGGGACAGGGCGTTACGACGAGCAGTACTTC.

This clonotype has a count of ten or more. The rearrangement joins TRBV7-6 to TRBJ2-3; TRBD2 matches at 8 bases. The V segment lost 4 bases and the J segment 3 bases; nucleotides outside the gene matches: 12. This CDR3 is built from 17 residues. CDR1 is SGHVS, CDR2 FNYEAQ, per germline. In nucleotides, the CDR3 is TGTGCCAGCAGCTCCCCGGGTAGCGGGGTGGCGACAGATACGCAGTATTTT. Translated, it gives CASSSPGSGVATDTQYF.

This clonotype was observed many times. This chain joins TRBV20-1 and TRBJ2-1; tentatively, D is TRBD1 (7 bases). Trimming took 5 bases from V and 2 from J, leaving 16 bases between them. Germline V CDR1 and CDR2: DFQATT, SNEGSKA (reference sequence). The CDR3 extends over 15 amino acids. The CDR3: CSASGGPSPYNEQFF. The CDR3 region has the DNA TGCAGTGCTTCAGGGGGGCCCTCACCCTACAATGAGCAGTTCTTC.

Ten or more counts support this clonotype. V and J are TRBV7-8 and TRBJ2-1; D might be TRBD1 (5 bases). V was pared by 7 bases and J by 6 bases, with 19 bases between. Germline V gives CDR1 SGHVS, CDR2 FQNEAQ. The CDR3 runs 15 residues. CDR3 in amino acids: CASTQGVGISNEQFF. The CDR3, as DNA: TGTGCCAGCACCCAAGGGGTGGGGATCTCCAATGAGCAGTTCTTC.

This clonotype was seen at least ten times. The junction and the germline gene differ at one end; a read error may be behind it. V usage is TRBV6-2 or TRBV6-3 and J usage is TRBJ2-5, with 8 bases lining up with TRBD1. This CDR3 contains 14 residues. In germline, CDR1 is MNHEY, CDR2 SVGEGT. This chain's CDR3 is CASRYPGQGGTQYF. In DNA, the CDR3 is TGTGCCAGCCGTTATCCTGGACAGGGTGGGACCCAGTACTTC.

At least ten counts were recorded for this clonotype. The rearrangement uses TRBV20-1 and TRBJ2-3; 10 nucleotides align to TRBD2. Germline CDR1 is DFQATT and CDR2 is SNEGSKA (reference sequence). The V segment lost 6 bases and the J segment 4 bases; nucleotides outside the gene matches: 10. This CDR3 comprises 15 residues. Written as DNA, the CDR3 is TGCAGTGCGCGGACTAGCGGCAGGGGCCCAGATACGCAGTATTTT. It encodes CSARTSGRGPDTQYF.

The CDR3: CASSGDRVVSYEQYF. As DNA, the CDR3 is TGTGCCAGCAGCGGGGACAGAGTAGTCTCCTACGAGCAGTACTTC. V gene TRBV5-6 combines with J gene TRBJ2-7, with 7 bases matching TRBD1. The CDR3 length is 15 residues. Germline V CDR1 and CDR2: SGHDT, YYEEEE. V lost 4 bases, J lost 0 bases, and 7 bases stayed unmatched.

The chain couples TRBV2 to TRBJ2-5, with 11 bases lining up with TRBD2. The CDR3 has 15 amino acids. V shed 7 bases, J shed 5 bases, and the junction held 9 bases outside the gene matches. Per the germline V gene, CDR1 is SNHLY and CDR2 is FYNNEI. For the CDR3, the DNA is TGTGCCAGCAAGCTAGCGGGAGGATGGGGGGAGACCCAGTACTTC. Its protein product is CASKLAGGWGETQYF.

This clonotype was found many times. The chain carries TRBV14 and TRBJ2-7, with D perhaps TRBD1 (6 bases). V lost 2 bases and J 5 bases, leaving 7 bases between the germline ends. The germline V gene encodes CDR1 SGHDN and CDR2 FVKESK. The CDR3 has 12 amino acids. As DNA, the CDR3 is TGTGCCAGCAGCCAAAGACAGGACGAGCAGTACTTC. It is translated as CASSQRQDEQYF.

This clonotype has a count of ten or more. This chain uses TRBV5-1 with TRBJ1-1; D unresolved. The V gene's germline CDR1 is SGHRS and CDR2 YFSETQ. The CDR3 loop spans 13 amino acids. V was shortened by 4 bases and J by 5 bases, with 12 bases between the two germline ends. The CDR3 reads CASSPDLRTEAFF. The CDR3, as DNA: TGCGCCAGCAGCCCGGACCTAAGAACTGAAGCTTTCTTT.

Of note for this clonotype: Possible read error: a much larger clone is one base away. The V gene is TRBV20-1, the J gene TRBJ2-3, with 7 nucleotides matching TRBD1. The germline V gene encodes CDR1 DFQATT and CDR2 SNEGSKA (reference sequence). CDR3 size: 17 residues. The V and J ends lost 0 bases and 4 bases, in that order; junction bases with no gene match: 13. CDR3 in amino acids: CSARDATGTVGPDTQYF. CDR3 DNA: TGCAGTGCTAGAGATGCCACCGGGACAGTGGGCCCAGATACGCAGTATTTT.